The present entry profiles one T cell receptor beta chain with its context. Some clones are missing from TCRdb's copy, which holds only in-frame ones; the method was immunoSEQ multiplex PCR. Of almost 50,000 clones in the sample, around 93% are singletons; the top ten hold more than 0.85%. This record comes from a study of T cell changes during pregnancy in multiple sclerosis. The V end was cut by 8 bases, the J end by 4 bases, with 30 bases between. The CDR3 contains 18 residues. The chain couples TRBV5-3 to TRBJ2-5; no clear D gene. TRBV5-3 is identified as an open reading frame with a role that is uncertain. This TCR was sampled from a female donor with multiple sclerosis, enrolled in a pregnancy study. Sequenced here: peripheral blood, sampled after pregnancy. The CDR3: CASQICLRGTLLRETQYF. The CDR3 bases are TGTGCCAGCCAGATCTGCCTCCGCGGCACTCTTCTCCGAGAGACCCAGTACTTC.